This T cell receptor beta chain was sequenced during a study of preoperative IRX-2 immunotherapy in early breast cancer. V was shortened by 6 bases and J by 0 bases, with 13 bases between the two germline ends. Germline CDR1 reads SNHLY; CDR2 reads FYNNEI. There are 15 residues in the CDR3. Described treatment: preoperative locoregional IRX-2 cytokine immunotherapy. Preoperative locoregional IRX-2 cytokine immunotherapy was tested in the phase Ib source study. TCRdb's table, derived via immunoSEQ multiplex PCR, lists solely in-frame clones and lacks some. The table has 24,000 or so clones, roughly 90% seen once.

This TCR came from a human donor with breast cancer. The chain combines TRBV2 with TRBJ2-3; no definite D call. Material: tumor tissue, obtained after IRX-2 immunotherapy. The CDR3 region has the DNA TGTGCCAGCAGCCCCACTACCCTTAGCACAGATACGCAGTATTTT. Encoded protein: CASSPTTLSTDTQYF.